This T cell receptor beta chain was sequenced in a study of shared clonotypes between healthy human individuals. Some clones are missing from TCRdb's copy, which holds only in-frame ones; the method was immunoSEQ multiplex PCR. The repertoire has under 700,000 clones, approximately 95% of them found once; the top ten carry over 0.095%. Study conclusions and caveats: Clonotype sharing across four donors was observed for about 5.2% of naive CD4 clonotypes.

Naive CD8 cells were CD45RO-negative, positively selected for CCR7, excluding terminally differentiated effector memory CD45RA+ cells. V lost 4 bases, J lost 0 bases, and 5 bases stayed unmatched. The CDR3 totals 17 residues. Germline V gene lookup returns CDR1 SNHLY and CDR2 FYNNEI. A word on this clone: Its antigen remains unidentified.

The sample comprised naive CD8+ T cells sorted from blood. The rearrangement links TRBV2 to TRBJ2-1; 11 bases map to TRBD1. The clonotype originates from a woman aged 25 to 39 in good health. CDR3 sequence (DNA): TGTGCCAGCAGTGGGGACAGGGGGATGACCTCCTACAATGAGCAGTTCTTC. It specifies CASSGDRGMTSYNEQFF.